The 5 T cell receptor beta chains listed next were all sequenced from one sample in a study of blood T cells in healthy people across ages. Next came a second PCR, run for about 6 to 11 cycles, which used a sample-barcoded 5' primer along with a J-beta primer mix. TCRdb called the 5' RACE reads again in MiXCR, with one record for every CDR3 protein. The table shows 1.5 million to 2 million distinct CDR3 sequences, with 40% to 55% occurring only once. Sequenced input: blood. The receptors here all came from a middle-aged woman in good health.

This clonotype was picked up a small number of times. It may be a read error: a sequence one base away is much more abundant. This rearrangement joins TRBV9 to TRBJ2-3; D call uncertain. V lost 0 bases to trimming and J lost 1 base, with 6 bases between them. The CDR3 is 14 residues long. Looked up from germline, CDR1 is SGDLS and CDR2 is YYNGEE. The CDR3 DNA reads TGTGCCAGCAGCGTAGCGGTGGGCACAGATACGCAGTATTTT. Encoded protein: CASSVAVGTDTQYF.

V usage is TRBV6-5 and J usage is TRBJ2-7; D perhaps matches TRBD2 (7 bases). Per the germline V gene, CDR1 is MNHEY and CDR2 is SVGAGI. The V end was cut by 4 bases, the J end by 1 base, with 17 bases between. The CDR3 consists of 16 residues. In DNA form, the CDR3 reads TGTGCCAGCAGTTCGGGATGGGGGGGCCTTTCCTACGAGCAGTACTTC. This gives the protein CASSSGWGGLSYEQYF.

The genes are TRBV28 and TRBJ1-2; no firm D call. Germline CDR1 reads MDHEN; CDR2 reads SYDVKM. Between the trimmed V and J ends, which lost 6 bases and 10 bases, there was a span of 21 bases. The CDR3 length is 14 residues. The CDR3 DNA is TGTGCCAGCAGCCCAGGCCCGGACCACACACCCTACACCTTC. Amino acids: CASSPGPDHTPYTF.

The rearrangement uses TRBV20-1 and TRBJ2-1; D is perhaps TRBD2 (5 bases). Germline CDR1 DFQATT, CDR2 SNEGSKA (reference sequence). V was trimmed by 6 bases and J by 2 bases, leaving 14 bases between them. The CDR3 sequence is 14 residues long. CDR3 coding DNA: TGCAGTGCCCGGACGGGGATTACCTACAATGAGCAGTTCTTC. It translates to CSARTGITYNEQFF.

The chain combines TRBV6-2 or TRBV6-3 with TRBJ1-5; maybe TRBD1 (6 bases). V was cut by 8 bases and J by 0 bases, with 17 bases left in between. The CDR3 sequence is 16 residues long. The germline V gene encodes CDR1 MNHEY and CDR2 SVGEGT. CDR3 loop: CASLPRTAYSNQPQHF. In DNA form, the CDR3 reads TGTGCCAGCCTCCCGAGGACAGCCTATAGCAATCAGCCCCAGCATTTT.